The 15 T cell receptor beta chains listed next were all sequenced from one sample in a study of cytotoxic CD8 clonotypes in ibrutinib-treated CLL. Data came from immunoSEQ multiplex PCR; TCRdb stores just in-frame clones and leaves some out. The sample has roughly 220,000 clones, 75% to 85% seen once. The sample consisted of PBMCs, taken after 12 months of ibrutinib treatment. The receptors were gathered from a human donor with chronic lymphocytic leukemia.

J is TRBJ1-2 and V is TRBV14; D is unresolved. The ends were cut back, 3 bases at V and 1 base at J, with 6 bases in the middle. This CDR3 contains 13 residues. The germline CDR1 and CDR2 sequences are SGHDN and FVKESK. DNA of the CDR3: TGTGCCAGCAGCCAGACGGTTAACTATGGCTACACCTTC. Translation: CASSQTVNYGYTF.

This chain connects TRBV2 to TRBJ2-3; weak D call: TRBD1 (5 bases). CDR1 is SNHLY and CDR2 is FYNNEI in the germline V gene. The CDR3 contains 11 residues. The V end was cut by 4 bases, the J end by 8 bases, with 7 bases between. The CDR3 region is CASSAGLTQYF. The CDR3 DNA reads as TGTGCCAGCAGTGCAGGGCTTACGCAGTATTTT. The whole variable domain, filled in from reference TRBV2 and TRBJ2-3, reads EPEVTQTPSHQVTQMGQEVILRCVPISNHLYFYWYRQILGQKVEFLVSFYNNEISEKSEIFDDQFSVERPDGSNFTLKIRSTKLEDSAMYFCASSAGLTQYFGPGTRLTVL.

The chain is built from TRBV5-4 and TRBJ2-2; TRBD2 agrees at 16 bases. V shed 1 base, J shed 7 bases, and the junction held 13 bases outside the gene matches. Germline loops: CDR1 SGHNT, CDR2 YYREEE (reference sequence). This CDR3 spans 20 amino acids. The CDR3 loop is CASSLWGLAGGPSRDGELFF. The CDR3 DNA reads TGTGCCAGCAGCTTGTGGGGACTAGCGGGAGGGCCCTCTCGTGACGGGGAGCTGTTTTTT. Full variable domain (rest looked up from reference TRBV5-4 and TRBJ2-2): ETGVTQSPTHLIKTRGQQVTLRCSSQSGHNTVSWYQQALGQGPQFIFQYYREEENGRGNFPPRFSGLQFPNYSSELNVNALELDDSALYLCASSLWGLAGGPSRDGELFFGEGSRLTVL.

The V call is TRBV25-1, the J call TRBJ2-1, with D uncertain. V lost 0 bases and J lost 6, with 21 bases in between. Looked up from germline, CDR1 is MGHDK and CDR2 is SYGVNS. The CDR3 spans 18 residues. The chain's CDR3 is CASSEYIDANSPGNEQFF. In DNA form, the CDR3 reads TGTGCCAGCAGTGAATATATCGACGCGAACTCACCTGGCAATGAGCAGTTCTTC.

The chain joins TRBV6-5 to TRBJ1-5, with D possibly matching TRBD1 (5 bases). The CDR3 totals 13 residues. The germline CDR1 and CDR2 sequences are MNHEY and SVGAGI. The germline V and J ends were trimmed by 8 bases and 2 bases, with 10 bases remaining between them. The CDR3 region is CASRRDGNQPQHF. CDR3 nucleotide sequence: TGTGCCAGCCGCAGGGACGGCAATCAGCCCCAGCATTTT.

The chain is built from TRBV5-4 and TRBJ2-5; D perhaps matches TRBD1 (5 bases). The CDR3 spans 14 residues. Per germline, CDR1 SGHNT and CDR2 YYREEE (reference sequence). V lost 5 bases to trimming and J lost 1 base, with 12 bases between them. The CDR3 loop is CASRVQAVQETQYF. The CDR3 DNA reads TGTGCCAGCAGGGTACAGGCCGTCCAAGAGACCCAGTACTTC.

The CDR3 DNA is TGTGCCAGCAGCCCGTGGGACAGCTCCCGCGAGACCCAGTACTTC. This sequence encodes CASSPWDSSRETQYF. J is TRBJ2-5 and V is TRBV9; 7 bases align to TRBD1. This CDR3 has 15 residues. Germline loops: CDR1 SGDLS, CDR2 YYNGEE. Unmatched junction bases numbered 11, after V lost 4 bases and J lost 5 bases. The complete variable domain, with remaining parts taken from reference TRBV9 and TRBJ2-5, reads DSGVTQTPKHLITATGQRVTLRCSPRSGDLSVYWYQQSLDQGLQFLIQYYNGEERAKGNILERFSAQQFPDLHSELNLSSLELGDSALYFCASSPWDSSRETQYFGPGTRLLVL.

To note about this clone: This sequence is one base from a far larger clone and is likely a read error. The chain carries TRBV7-8 and TRBJ2-7, with no clear D. The V gene lost 1 base and the J gene lost 1 base, with 5 bases spanning the gap. CDR1 is SGHVS, CDR2 FQNEAQ, per germline. The length of the CDR3 is 13 residues. The CDR3 DNA reads as TGTGCCAGCAGCTTAGTACTGTCCTACGAGCAGTACTTC. Amino acid sequence: CASSLVLSYEQYF.

The chain combines TRBV5-1 with TRBJ1-5; no definite D call. Looked up from germline, CDR1 is SGHRS and CDR2 is YFSETQ. This CDR3 is 15 amino acids long. V was shortened by 2 bases and J by 1 base, with 10 bases between the two germline ends. CDR3 in DNA: TGCGCCAGCAGCTTAAAGCTTAACAGCAATCAGCCCCAGCATTTT. As protein: CASSLKLNSNQPQHF.

The CDR3 nucleotides read TGTGCCAGCAGCTCCCGGGGTCTTGGAAACACCATATATTTT. Translating it yields CASSSRGLGNTIYF. The chain combines TRBV7-9 with TRBJ1-3; D ambiguous. V was clipped by 4 bases and J by 3 bases, with 10 bases between them. The CDR3 is 14 amino acids. CDR1 is SEHNR and CDR2 is FQNEAQ in the germline V gene (reference sequence).

This chain uses TRBV7-3 with TRBJ2-1, with 13 bases fitting TRBD2. The V gene's germline CDR1 is SGHTA and CDR2 FQGTGA. There are 21 residues in the CDR3. V lost 3 bases, J lost 1 base, and 15 bases stayed unmatched. CDR3 amino acids: CASSLPRTGLAGVHSYNEQFF. For the CDR3, the DNA is TGTGCCAGCAGCTTGCCCCGCACCGGACTAGCGGGAGTTCATTCCTACAATGAGCAGTTCTTC.

The V call is TRBV5-4, the J call TRBJ1-5; D gene uncertain. The CDR3 totals 13 residues. V lost 2 bases and J 6 bases, leaving 9 bases between the germline ends. The V gene's germline CDR1 is SGHNT and CDR2 YYREEE (reference sequence). The CDR3 sequence: CASSFGPGQPQHF. The CDR3 bases are TGTGCCAGCAGCTTCGGGCCCGGTCAGCCCCAGCATTTT. The full variable domain, rest sourced from reference TRBV5-4 and TRBJ1-5, is ETGVTQSPTHLIKTRGQQVTLRCSSQSGHNTVSWYQQALGQGPQFIFQYYREEENGRGNFPPRFSGLQFPNYSSELNVNALELDDSALYLCASSFGPGQPQHFGDGTRLSIL.

The chain uses TRBV10-3 and TRBJ2-5; TRBD2 matches 10 bases. The CDR3 contains 17 residues. Germline lookup yields CDR1 ENHRY and CDR2 SYGVKD. Trimming removed 3 bases from V and 2 bases from J; junction bases left unmatched: 9. CDR3: CAISDFGLAEKQETQYF. CDR3 DNA sequence: TGTGCCATCAGTGATTTCGGACTAGCGGAGAAACAAGAGACCCAGTACTTC.

This chain joins TRBV4-1 and TRBJ2-1; no definite D call. V was pared by 5 bases and J by 10 bases, with 12 bases between. The CDR3 is 12 residues long. In germline, CDR1 is MGHRA, CDR2 YSYEKL. CDR3 sequence reads: CASSAADGEQFF. As DNA, the CDR3 is TGCGCCAGCAGCGCCGCCGACGGGGAGCAGTTCTTC.

About this clone: This may be a read error, as it is one base from a much larger clone. The genes are TRBV28 and TRBJ1-2; D gene unclear. The CDR3 spans 12 residues. V dropped 5 bases and J dropped 0 bases, with 4 bases sitting between them. From germline, CDR1 is MDHEN and CDR2 SYDVKM. This chain's CDR3 is CASSMTNYGYTF. CDR3 sequence (DNA): TGTGCCAGCAGTATGACTAACTATGGCTACACCTTC.